The present T cell receptor beta chain was sequenced within a study of cytomegalovirus exposure and HLA in healthy donors. Healthy donors of bone marrow made up the group. 13 Jbeta primers and 60 Vbeta primers were used for the PCR. Only in-frame clones appear in the TCRdb table, and some are missing; sequencing was by immunoSEQ multiplex PCR. The table shows around 120,000 clones, with 70% to 80% occurring only once. The clonotype was recovered from a human donor in good health. The sequenced sample was PBMCs.

The CDR3 spells CSARAGTTQYF. CDR3 in DNA: TGCAGTGCTAGAGCCGGGACAACCCAGTACTTC. V is TRBV20-1 and J is TRBJ2-5, with D possibly matching TRBD1 (6 bases). This CDR3 region has 11 residues. Trimming left V 1 base short and J 8 bases short, with 8 bases between. The V gene's germline CDR1 is DFQATT and CDR2 SNEGSKA (reference sequence).